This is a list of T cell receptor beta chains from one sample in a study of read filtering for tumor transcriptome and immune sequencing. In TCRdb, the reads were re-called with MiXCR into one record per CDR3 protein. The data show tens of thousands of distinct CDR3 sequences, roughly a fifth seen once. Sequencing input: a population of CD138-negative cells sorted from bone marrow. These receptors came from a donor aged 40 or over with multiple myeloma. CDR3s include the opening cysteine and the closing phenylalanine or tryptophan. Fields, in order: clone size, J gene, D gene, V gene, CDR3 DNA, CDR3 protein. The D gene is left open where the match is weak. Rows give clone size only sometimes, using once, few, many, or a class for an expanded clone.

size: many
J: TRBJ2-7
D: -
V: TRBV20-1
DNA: TGCAGTGCTAGATCGGGGGAATTGTTATATGGGCAGTACTTC
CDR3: CSARSGELLYGQYF

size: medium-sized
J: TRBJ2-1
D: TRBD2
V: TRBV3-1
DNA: TGTGCCAGCAGCCCGCGACTAGCGGGAGATGAGCAGTTCTTC
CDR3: CASSPRLAGDEQFF

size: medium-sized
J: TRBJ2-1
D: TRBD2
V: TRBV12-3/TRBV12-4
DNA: TGTGCCAGCAGTTTAGGACTAGCGGGAGGAAAGTTCTTC
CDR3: CASSLGLAGGKFF

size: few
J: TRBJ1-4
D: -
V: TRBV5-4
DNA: TGTGCCAGCAGCTTCGGCGGACCTGGGAGTGGAAAACTGTTTTTT
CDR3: CASSFGGPGSGKLFF

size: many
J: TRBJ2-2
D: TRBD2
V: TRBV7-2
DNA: TGTGCCAGCAGCTCCGGGACTAGGGGGGGCACCGGGGAGCTGTTTTTT
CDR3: CASSSGTRGGTGELFF

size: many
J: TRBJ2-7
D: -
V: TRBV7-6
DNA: TGTGCCAGCAGCTCCAGGAGCTCCTACGAGCAGTACTTC
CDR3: CASSSRSSYEQYF

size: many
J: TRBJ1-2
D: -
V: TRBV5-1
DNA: TGCGCCAGCAGCTCTGAACCGGGACGGCAGCGCGGCTATGGCTACACCTTC
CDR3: CASSSEPGRQRGYGYTF

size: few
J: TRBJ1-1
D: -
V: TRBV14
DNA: TGTGCCAGCAGCCAAGGATCAGTAACTGAAGCTTTCTTT
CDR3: CASSQGSVTEAFF

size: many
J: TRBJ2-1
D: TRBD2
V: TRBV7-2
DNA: TGTGCCAGCAGCCCCAACTACACTAGCGGGCGCAATGAGCAGTTCTTC
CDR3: CASSPNYTSGRNEQFF

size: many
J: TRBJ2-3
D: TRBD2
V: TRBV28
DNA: TGTGCCAGCAGTTTAGGGGCTAGCGGGAGACGGGCCGCGTATTTT
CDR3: CASSLGASGRRAAYF

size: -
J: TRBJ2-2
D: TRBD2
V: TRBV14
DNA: TGTGCCAGCAGCATCCGCCGACTAGCGGGAGGGATCGGGGAGCTGTTTTTT
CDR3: CASSIRRLAGGIGELFF

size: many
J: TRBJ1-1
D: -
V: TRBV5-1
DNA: TGCGCCAGCAGCCATAAAGAAGGGACTGAAGCTTTCTTT
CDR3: CASSHKEGTEAFF

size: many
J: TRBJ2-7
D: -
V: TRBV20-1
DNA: TGCAGTGCTAGAGAAACCCGAACAGGGTTCCACGAGCAGTACTTC
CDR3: CSARETRTGFHEQYF

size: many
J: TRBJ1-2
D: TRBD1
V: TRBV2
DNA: TGTGCCAGCAGTGAATCTTCCGGGACAGGGCGCTATGGCTACACCTTC
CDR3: CASSESSGTGRYGYTF

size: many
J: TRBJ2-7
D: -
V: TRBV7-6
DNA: TGTGCCAGCAGCTTAGCGGTAACGGGAGAGCAGTACTTC
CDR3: CASSLAVTGEQYF

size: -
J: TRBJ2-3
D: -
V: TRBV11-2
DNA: TGTGCCAGCAGCTTTATGGGAGGACGCACAGATACGCAGTATTTT
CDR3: CASSFMGGRTDTQYF

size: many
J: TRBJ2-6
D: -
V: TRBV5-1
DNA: TGCGCCAGCAGCTTGAATCAGGCATCTGGGGCCAACGTCCTGACTTTC
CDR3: CASSLNQASGANVLTF

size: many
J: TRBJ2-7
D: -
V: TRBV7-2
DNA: TGTGCCAGCAGCTTAGCACCGGGATTGAGACACGAGCAGTACTTC
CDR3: CASSLAPGLRHEQYF

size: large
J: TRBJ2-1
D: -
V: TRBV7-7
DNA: TGTGCCAGCATCTCACCCCGTAGTGAGCAGTTCTTC
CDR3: CASISPRSEQFF

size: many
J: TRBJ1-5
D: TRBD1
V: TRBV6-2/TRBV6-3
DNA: TGTGCCAGCGTGGGAGGACAGGCCAATCAGCCCCAGCATTTT
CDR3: CASVGGQANQPQHF

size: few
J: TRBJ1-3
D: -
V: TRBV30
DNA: TGTGCCTGGAAAAGGACAGCTGGAAACACCATATATTTT
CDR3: CAWKRTAGNTIYF

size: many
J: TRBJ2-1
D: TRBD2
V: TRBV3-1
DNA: TGTGCCAGCAGCCAAGATCGGGCTAGCGGGAGGGCCTTTGAGCAGTTCTTC
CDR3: CASSQDRASGRAFEQFF

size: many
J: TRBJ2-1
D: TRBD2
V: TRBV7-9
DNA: TGTGCCAGCAGCAAGGGACTAGCGGAGAAGAATGAGCAGTTCTTC
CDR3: CASSKGLAEKNEQFF

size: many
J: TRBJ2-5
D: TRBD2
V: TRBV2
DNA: TGTGCCAGCAGTGAAGCCAGGAGCGGGAGGGGGGAGACCCAGTACTTC
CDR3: CASSEARSGRGETQYF

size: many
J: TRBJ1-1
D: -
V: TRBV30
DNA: TGTGCCGCAAGGGGGAACACTGAAGCTTTCTTT
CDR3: CAARGNTEAFF

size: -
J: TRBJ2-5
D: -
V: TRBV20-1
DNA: TGCAGTGCTAGACGGGACGCCCAAGAGACCCAGTACTTC
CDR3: CSARRDAQETQYF

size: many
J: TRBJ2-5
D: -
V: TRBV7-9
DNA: TGTGCCAGCAGCTGGCCTATGACGGGAGAGACCCAGTACTTC
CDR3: CASSWPMTGETQYF

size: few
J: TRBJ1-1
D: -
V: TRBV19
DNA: TGTGCCAGTAGTATACAGGGGATCCCCACTGAAGCTTTCTTT
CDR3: CASSIQGIPTEAFF

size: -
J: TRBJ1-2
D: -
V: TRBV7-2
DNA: TGTGCCCTTCGGGTTCCCCCCCCCGGAGGCTACACCTTC
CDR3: CALRVPPPGGYTF

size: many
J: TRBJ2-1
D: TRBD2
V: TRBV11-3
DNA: TGTGCCAGCAGCCCTGGGACTAGCGGGGCTGACAACAATGAGCAGTTCTTC
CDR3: CASSPGTSGADNNEQFF

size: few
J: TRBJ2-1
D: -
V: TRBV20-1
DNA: TGCAGTGCCACTCCAAATCGGCAACGGCAGTCCTTC
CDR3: CSATPNRQRQSF

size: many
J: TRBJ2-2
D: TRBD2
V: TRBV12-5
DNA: TGTGCTAGTGGTCCCGGGACTAGCGGGAACACCGGGGAGCTGTTTTTT
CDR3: CASGPGTSGNTGELFF

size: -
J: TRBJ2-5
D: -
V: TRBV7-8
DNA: TGTGCCAGCAGCTCCAGACAGCTGCGGGCCCTGTACTTC
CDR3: CASSSRQLRALYF

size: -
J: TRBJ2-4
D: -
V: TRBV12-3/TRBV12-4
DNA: TGTGCCAGCAGTTTCAGGGGACGGCAAGAAAACATTCAGTACTTC
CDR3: CASSFRGRQENIQYF

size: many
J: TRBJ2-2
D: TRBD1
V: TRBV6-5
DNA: TGTGCCAGCAGACCTCTCACAGACAGGGCGCACACCGGGGAGCTGTTTTTT
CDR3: CASRPLTDRAHTGELFF

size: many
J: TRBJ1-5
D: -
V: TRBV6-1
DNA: TGTGCCAGCCTCCGACAGGGCAATCAGCCCCAGCATTTT
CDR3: CASLRQGNQPQHF

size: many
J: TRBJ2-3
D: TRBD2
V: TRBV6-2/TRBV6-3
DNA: TGTGCCAGCAGTTACCTCACTAGCGGACCCACAGATACGCAGTATTTT
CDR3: CASSYLTSGPTDTQYF

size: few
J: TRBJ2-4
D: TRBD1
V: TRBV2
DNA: TGTGCCACCTCCCGGGACAGCAAAAACATTCAGTACTTC
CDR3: CATSRDSKNIQYF

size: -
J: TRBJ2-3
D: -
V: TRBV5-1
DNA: TGCGCCAGCAGCATCGGCGGATCGAGCACAGATACGCAGTATTTT
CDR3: CASSIGGSSTDTQYF

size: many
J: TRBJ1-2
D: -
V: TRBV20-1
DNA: TGCAGTGCAACCCTGCCCCGCAGGGGAGCTTATGGCTACACCTTC
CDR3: CSATLPRRGAYGYTF

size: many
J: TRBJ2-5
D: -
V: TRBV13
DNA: TGTGCCAGCAGCGCCCGGAGGGGAGAGACCCAGTACTTC
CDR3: CASSARRGETQYF

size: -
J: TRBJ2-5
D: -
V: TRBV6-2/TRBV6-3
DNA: TGTGCCAGCAGTTCACTTGACGAAGAGACCCAGTACTTC
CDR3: CASSSLDEETQYF

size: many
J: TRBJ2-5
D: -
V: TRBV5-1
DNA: TGCGCCAGCAGCTTGGGACAAAATGAAGGGGAGACCCAGTACTTC
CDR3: CASSLGQNEGETQYF

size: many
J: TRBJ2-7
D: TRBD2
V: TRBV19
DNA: TGTGCCACCACGGAAGCGGGAGAGCAGTACTTC
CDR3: CATTEAGEQYF

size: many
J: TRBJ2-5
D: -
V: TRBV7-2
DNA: TGTGCCAGCAGCCCTTCCCTGGGGACCCAGTACTTC
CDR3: CASSPSLGTQYF

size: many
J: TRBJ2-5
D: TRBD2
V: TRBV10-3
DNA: TGTGCCATCAGTGAGTCTTTGACTAGCGGGAGAGAGACCCAGTACTTC
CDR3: CAISESLTSGRETQYF

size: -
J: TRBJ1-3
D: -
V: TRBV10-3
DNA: TGTGCCATCAGTGAGTCAAGGGCTGGAAACACCATATATTTT
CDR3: CAISESRAGNTIYF

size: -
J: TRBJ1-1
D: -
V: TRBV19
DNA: TGTGCCAGTACCGACTCACTCCGGGGGGGATGGACTGAAGCTTTCTTT
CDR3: CASTDSLRGGWTEAFF